This T cell receptor (beta chain) was retrieved from a study of shared clonotypes between healthy human individuals. Across the study: Used for every donor were three CD4 naive, three CD4 memory, two CD8 naive and one CD8 memory plate. Study-wide results and caveats: Across subsets, estimated richness was generally greater for naive than for memory populations.

Worth noting for this clone: Antigen unknown.

V gave up 2 bases and J gave up 3 bases; unmatched junction bases: 10. The germline CDR1 and CDR2 sequences are MNHEY and SVGAGI. This CDR3 contains 16 residues. Profiled with immunoSEQ multiplex PCR; TCRdb holds only in-frame clones, not every one. The repertoire has roughly 2,300,000 clones, 80% to 95% of them found once; the top ten carry 0.37%. V is TRBV6-5 and J is TRBJ2-7; the match to TRBD2 covers 7 bases. Source material: naive CD4+ T cells from PBMCs. Documented subset: CD45RA+ positively selected. The clonotype comes from a man aged 18 to 29 in good health. Some clones in this sample may be carry-over from other donors' samples. For the CDR3, the DNA is TGTGCCAGCAGTTACAGGGGCGGGAGTGTGGTCTACGAGCAGTACTTC. Translation gives CASSYRGGSVVYEQYF.